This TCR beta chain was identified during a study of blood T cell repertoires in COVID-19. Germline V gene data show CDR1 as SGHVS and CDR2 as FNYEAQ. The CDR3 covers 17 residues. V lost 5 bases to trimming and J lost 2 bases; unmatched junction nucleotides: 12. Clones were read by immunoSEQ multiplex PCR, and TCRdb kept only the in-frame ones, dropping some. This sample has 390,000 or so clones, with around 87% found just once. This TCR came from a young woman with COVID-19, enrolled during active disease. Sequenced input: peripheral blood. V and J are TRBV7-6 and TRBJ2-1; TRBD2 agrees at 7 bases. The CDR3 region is CASSPGWRGSAYNEQFF. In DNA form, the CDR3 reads TGTGCCAGCAGCCCGGGGTGGCGCGGGAGCGCCTACAATGAGCAGTTCTTC.